This section outlines one TCR beta chain sequence together with its context. Input was 2 ug genomic DNA, or all available if less. The protocol was immunoSEQ multiplex PCR, while the TCRdb copy is restricted to in-frame clones and leaves out a portion. This sample has about 92,000 clones; under 90% occur once, and the top ten carry around a sixth. This sample is drawn from a study of glioma-infiltrating T cells after dendritic cell vaccination. Study-level background: Between the early 2000s and the early 2010s, patients got autologous tumor lysate-pulsed dendritic cell vaccines. Monocyte-derived dendritic cells, cultured seven days with IL-4 and GM-CSF, were pulsed with autologous tumor lysate.

The CDR3 is 12 residues long. J gave up 5 bases and V 7 bases, and 4 bases lay outside the gene matches. The germline CDR1 and CDR2 sequences are SGHDT and YYEEEE. The V call is TRBV5-6, the J call TRBJ2-7, with 9 nucleotides matching TRBD1. The sequencing used blood, collected before dendritic cell vaccination. This TCR was recovered from a human donor with glioblastoma. CDR3 in amino acids: CASGTGRHEQYF. The CDR3 DNA is TGTGCCAGCGGGACAGGGAGGCACGAGCAGTACTTC.